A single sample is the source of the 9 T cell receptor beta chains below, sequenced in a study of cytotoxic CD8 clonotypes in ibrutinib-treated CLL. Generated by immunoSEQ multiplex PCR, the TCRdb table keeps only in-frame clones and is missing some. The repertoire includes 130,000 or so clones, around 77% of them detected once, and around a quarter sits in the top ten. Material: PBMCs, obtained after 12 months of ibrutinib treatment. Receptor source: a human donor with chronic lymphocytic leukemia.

The CDR3 here is CSARGEKLFF. The CDR3 DNA reads TGCAGTGCTAGGGGTGAAAAACTGTTTTTT. This rearrangement joins TRBV20-1 to TRBJ1-4; D remains ambiguous. Trimming took 3 bases from V and 7 from J, leaving 3 bases between them. Germline V gives CDR1 DFQATT, CDR2 SNEGSKA (reference sequence). The CDR3 loop spans 10 amino acids.

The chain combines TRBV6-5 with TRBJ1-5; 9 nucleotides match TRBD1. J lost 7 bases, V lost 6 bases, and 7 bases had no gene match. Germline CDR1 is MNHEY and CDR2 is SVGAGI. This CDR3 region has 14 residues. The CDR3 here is CASSMDRGGQPQHF. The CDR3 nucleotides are TGTGCCAGCAGCATGGACAGGGGAGGACAGCCCCAGCATTTT.

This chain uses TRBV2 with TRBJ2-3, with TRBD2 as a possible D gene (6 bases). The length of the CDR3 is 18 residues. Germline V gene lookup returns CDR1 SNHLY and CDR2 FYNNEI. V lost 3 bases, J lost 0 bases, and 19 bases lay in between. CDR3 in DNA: TGTGCCAGCAGTGACTCCGGCGGGACCGCCCTGAGCACAGATACGCAGTATTTT. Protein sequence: CASSDSGGTALSTDTQYF.

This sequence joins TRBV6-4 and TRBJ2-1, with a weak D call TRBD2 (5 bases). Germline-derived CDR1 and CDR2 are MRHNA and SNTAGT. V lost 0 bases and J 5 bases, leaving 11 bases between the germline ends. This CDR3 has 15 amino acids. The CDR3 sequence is CASSDSRQEDNEQFF. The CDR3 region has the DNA TGTGCCAGCAGTGACTCGAGGCAGGAGGACAATGAGCAGTTCTTC.

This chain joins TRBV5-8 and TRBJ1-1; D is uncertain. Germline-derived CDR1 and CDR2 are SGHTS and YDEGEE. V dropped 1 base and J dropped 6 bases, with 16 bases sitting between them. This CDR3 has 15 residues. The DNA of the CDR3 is TGTGCCAGCAGCTTGCCCCTTTTTAATCCCCCTGAAGCTTTCTTT. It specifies CASSLPLFNPPEAFF.

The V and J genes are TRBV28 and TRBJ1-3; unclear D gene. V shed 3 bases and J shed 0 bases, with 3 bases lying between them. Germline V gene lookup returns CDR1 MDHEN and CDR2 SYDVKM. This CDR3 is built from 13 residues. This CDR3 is CASSFASGNTIYF. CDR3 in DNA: TGTGCCAGCAGTTTTGCCTCTGGAAACACCATATATTTT. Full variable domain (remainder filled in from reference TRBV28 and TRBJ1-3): DVKVTQSSRYLVKRTGEKVFLECVQDMDHENMFWYRQDPGLGLRLIYFSYDVKMKEKGDIPEGYSVSREKKERFSLILESASTNQTSMYLCASSFASGNTIYFGEGSWLTVV.

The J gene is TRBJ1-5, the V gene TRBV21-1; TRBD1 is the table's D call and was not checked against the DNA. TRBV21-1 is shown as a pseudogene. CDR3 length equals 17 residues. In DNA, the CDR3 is TGTGCCAGCAGCAAAGATTGGGCAGGGGGCTGGGAACAGCCCCAGCATTTT. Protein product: CASSKDWAGGWEQPQHF.

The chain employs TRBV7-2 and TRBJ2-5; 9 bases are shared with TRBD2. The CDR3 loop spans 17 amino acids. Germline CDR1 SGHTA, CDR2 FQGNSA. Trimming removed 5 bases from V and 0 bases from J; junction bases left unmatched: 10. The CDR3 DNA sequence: TGTGCCAGCAGCCCCCAGTGGGCTAGCGGGGACCAAGAGACCCAGTACTTC. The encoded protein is CASSPQWASGDQETQYF.

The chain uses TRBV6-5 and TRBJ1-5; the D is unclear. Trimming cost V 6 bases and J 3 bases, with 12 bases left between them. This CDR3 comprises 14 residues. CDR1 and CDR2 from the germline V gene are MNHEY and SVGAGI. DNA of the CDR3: TGTGCCAGCAGCGAAGCGGGGTTCAATCAGCCCCAGCATTTT. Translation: CASSEAGFNQPQHF.